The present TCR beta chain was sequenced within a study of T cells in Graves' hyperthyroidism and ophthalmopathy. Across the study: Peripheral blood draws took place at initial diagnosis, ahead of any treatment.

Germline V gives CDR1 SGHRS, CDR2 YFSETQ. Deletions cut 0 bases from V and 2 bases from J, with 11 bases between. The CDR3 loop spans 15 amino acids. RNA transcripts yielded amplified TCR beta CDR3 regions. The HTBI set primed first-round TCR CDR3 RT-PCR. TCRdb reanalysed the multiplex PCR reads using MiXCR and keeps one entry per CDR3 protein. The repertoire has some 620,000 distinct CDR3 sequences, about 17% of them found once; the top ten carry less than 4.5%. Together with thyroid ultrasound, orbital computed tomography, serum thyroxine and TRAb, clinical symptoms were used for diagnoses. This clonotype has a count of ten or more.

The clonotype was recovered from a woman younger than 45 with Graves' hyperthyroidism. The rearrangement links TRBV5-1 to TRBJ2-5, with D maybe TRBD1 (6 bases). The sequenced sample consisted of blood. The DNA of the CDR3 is TGCGCCAGCAGCTTGGAGGACAGTAGACAAGAGACCCAGTACTTC. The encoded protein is CASSLEDSRQETQYF. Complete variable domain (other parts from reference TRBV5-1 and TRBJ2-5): KAGVTQTPRYLIKTRGQQVTLSCSPISGHRSVSWYQQTPGQGLQFLFEYFSETQRNKGNFPGRFSGRQFSNSRSEMNVSTLELGDSALYLCASSLEDSRQETQYFGPGTRLLVL.